Listed below are T cell receptor beta chains from one sample, sequenced in a study of blood T cell repertoires in COVID-19. Assay: immunoSEQ multiplex PCR; the TCRdb copy retains only in-frame clones and omits some. The data show around 260,000 clones, about four fifths seen once. Material: peripheral blood. Every receptor here comes from a woman between 45 and 60 years old who had recovered from COVID-19. Both conserved end residues are part of each CDR3. A D gene is named only where the DNA matches it firmly. Clone size is given for some rows only: seen once, a few or many times, or a class if the clone is expanded.

CDR3nt: TGTGCCAGCTCACCACTTCAGGCGGGTGAAAAACTGTTTTTT; CDR3aa: CASSPLQAGEKLFF; j_gene: TRBJ1-4; d_gene: -; abundance: -; v_gene: TRBV18
CDR3nt: TGTGCCAGCAGCTTAGATGGGACAGGGGGCCGGAGACTGTTTTTT; CDR3aa: CASSLDGTGGRRLFF; j_gene: TRBJ1-4; d_gene: TRBD1; abundance: -; v_gene: TRBV7-2
CDR3nt: TGTGCCAGCAGTTATTCCAATAGCAATCAGCCCCAGCATTTT; CDR3aa: CASSYSNSNQPQHF; j_gene: TRBJ1-5; d_gene: -; abundance: -; v_gene: TRBV6-5
CDR3nt: TGCGCCAGCAGTCTTACGGACAGGGAATCCGATACGCAGTATTTT; CDR3aa: CASSLTDRESDTQYF; j_gene: TRBJ2-3; d_gene: TRBD1; abundance: few; v_gene: TRBV23-1
CDR3nt: TGTGCCAGCAGTCCCAGGATAACCGAGAACACAGATACGCAGTATTTT; CDR3aa: CASSPRITENTDTQYF; j_gene: TRBJ2-3; d_gene: -; abundance: -; v_gene: TRBV7-3
CDR3nt: TGTGCCAGTAGTATCGGGACAGGGGTGTCGACGGTCCTCGATCAGCCCCAGCATTTT; CDR3aa: CASSIGTGVSTVLDQPQHF; j_gene: TRBJ1-5; d_gene: TRBD1; abundance: -; v_gene: TRBV19
CDR3nt: TGTGCCAGCAGTTTCGGGCGGGGACAGACGTCCTACGAGCAGTACTTC; CDR3aa: CASSFGRGQTSYEQYF; j_gene: TRBJ2-7; d_gene: -; abundance: once; v_gene: TRBV6-5
CDR3nt: TGTGCCAGTAGGCGGGGAGAAGCAACTAATGAAAAACTGTTTTTT; CDR3aa: CASRRGEATNEKLFF; j_gene: TRBJ1-4; d_gene: -; abundance: once; v_gene: TRBV19
CDR3nt: TGTGCCAGCAGTTACGGGCAGGGGGCCGGGGAGCTGTTTTTT; CDR3aa: CASSYGQGAGELFF; j_gene: TRBJ2-2; d_gene: TRBD1; abundance: -; v_gene: TRBV6-5
CDR3nt: TGTGCCAGCAGCTTATACGCGGGGGGCGGCCAAGAGACCCAGTACTTC; CDR3aa: CASSLYAGGGQETQYF; j_gene: TRBJ2-5; d_gene: TRBD2; abundance: -; v_gene: TRBV7-2
CDR3nt: TGCGCCAGCAGCTTGAGACTAGCGGGAGGGAGCTCCTACAATGAGCAGTTCTTC; CDR3aa: CASSLRLAGGSSYNEQFF; j_gene: TRBJ2-1; d_gene: TRBD2; abundance: -; v_gene: TRBV5-1
CDR3nt: TGTGCCTGGAGTGTAGCCCGGAGGGATACGCAGTATTTT; CDR3aa: CAWSVARRDTQYF; j_gene: TRBJ2-3; d_gene: -; abundance: few; v_gene: TRBV30
CDR3nt: TGTGCCAGCAGTTTAACTAGCGGGAGTACTAATGAGCAGTTCTTC; CDR3aa: CASSLTSGSTNEQFF; j_gene: TRBJ2-1; d_gene: TRBD2; abundance: -; v_gene: TRBV27
CDR3nt: TGTGCCAGCAGCTCCGGTTCCTTGACAAGCACAGATACGCAGTATTTT; CDR3aa: CASSSGSLTSTDTQYF; j_gene: TRBJ2-3; d_gene: -; abundance: -; v_gene: TRBV5-6
CDR3nt: TGTGCCAGCAGCGTAGACCCAGGCCACTATGGCTACACCTTC; CDR3aa: CASSVDPGHYGYTF; j_gene: TRBJ1-2; d_gene: -; abundance: -; v_gene: TRBV9
CDR3nt: TGTGCCACCAGTGATAGCTCCGGGACTAGCGTCAGCTCCTACGAGCAGTACTTC; CDR3aa: CATSDSSGTSVSSYEQYF; j_gene: TRBJ2-7; d_gene: TRBD2; abundance: few; v_gene: TRBV24-1
CDR3nt: TGTGCCAGTAGCCTCCTAGCGGGGCCGTCCTACGAGCAGTACTTC; CDR3aa: CASSLLAGPSYEQYF; j_gene: TRBJ2-7; d_gene: TRBD2; abundance: once; v_gene: TRBV19